This T cell receptor (beta chain) was captured in a study of cytomegalovirus exposure and HLA in healthy donors. The ends lost 5 bases at V and 2 bases at J; junction bases unmatched: 8. CDR1 and CDR2 from the germline V gene are SSHAT and FNYEAQ (reference sequence). The CDR3 is 16 amino acids. Whole-study findings and limits: A later analysis found common viral pathogens apparently linked to several of the most significant clusters.

PCR amplification relied on 60 Vbeta primers (plus 13 Jbeta primers). Libraries were prepared by immunoSEQ multiplex PCR; TCRdb keeps only in-frame clonotypes and omits some of them. Of about 160,000 clones in the sample, around 76% were seen once. This clone appeared once. The target antigen is unknown. Sequencing input: PBMCs. This receptor was obtained from a female donor in good health and CMV-seronegative. The chain employs TRBV7-7 and TRBJ2-2; 7 nucleotides agree with TRBD2. Here the CDR3 reads CASSRGDRLNTGELFF. DNA of the CDR3: TGTGCCAGCAGCCGGGGGGATCGCCTTAACACCGGGGAGCTGTTTTTT.